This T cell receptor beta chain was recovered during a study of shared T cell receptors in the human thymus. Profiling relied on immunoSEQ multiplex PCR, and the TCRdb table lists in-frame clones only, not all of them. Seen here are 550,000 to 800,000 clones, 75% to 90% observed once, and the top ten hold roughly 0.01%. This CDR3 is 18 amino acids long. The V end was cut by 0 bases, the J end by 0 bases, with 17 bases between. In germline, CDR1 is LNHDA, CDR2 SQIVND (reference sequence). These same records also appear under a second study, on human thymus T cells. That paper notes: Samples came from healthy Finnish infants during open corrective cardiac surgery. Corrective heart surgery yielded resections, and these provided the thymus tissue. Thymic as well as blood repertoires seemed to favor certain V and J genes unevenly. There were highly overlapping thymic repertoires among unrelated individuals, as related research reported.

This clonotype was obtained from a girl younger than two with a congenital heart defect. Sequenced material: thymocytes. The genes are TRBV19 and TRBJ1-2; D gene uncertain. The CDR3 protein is CASSIEAGSLYTNYGYTF. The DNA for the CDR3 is TGTGCCAGTAGTATAGAAGCGGGGTCACTCTACACTAACTATGGCTACACCTTC.